Following are 23 T cell receptor beta chains from one sample sequenced in a study of OX40 agonist ivuxolimab in advanced cancers. Profiling relied on immunoSEQ multiplex PCR, and the TCRdb table lists in-frame clones only, not all of them. Among around 69,000 clones, 65% to 90% were seen once, and the ten largest hold 0.6% to 0.9%. The material sequenced was CD4+ or CD8+ T cells sorted from blood, taken in a trial of the OX40 agonist ivuxolimab. The receptors were gathered from an adult with an advanced solid tumor such as melanoma, head and neck, liver or kidney cancer.

This clone was counted between two and nine times. The chain is built from TRBV11-3 and TRBJ2-1; 11 positions match TRBD2. Germline V gene lookup returns CDR1 SGHNT and CDR2 YENEEA. V was clipped by 5 bases and J by 6 bases; unmatched bases: 3. The CDR3 loop spans 14 amino acids. This CDR3 is CASSPGTSGNEQFF. Here the CDR3 DNA reads TGTGCCAGCAGCCCCGGGACTAGCGGCAATGAGCAGTTCTTC. The whole variable domain, remainder taken from reference TRBV11-3 and TRBJ2-1, is EAGVVQSPRYKIIEKKQPVAFWCNPISGHNTLYWYLQNLGQGPELLIRYENEEAVDDSQLPKDRFSAERLKGVDSTLKIQPAELGDSAVYLCASSPGTSGNEQFFGPGTRLTVL.

The chain carries TRBV18 and TRBJ1-2; D is uncertain. Trimming shortened V by 7 bases and J by 7 bases, and 10 bases separated the two germline ends. The germline gives CDR1 KGHSH, CDR2 LQKENI. The CDR3 has 11 amino acids. The DNA for the CDR3 is TGTGCCAGCTTCAACGTCGGTGGCTACACCTTC. This translates into CASFNVGGYTF.

V gene TRBV30 combines with J gene TRBJ2-3, with TRBD2 identical over 14 bases. J was trimmed by 5 bases and V by 6 bases; bases with no gene match: 4. Germline V lookup: CDR1 GTSNPN, CDR2 SVGIG (reference sequence). This CDR3 has 14 amino acids. Here the CDR3 reads CACPGLAGGDTQYF. The CDR3 region has the DNA TGTGCCTGTCCCGGACTAGCGGGAGGAGATACGCAGTATTTT.

J is TRBJ2-1 and V is TRBV10-1; 8 nucleotides line up with TRBD2. J gave up 7 bases and V 4 bases, and 12 bases lay outside the gene matches. CDR1 WNHNN and CDR2 SYGVQD come from the germline V gene (reference sequence). The CDR3 loop spans 16 amino acids. Written as DNA, the CDR3 is TGCGCCAGCAGTGGGTCCCCGGCTAGCGGGCAGAATGAGCAGTTCTTC. Translating gives CASSGSPASGQNEQFF.

The J gene is TRBJ1-2, the V gene TRBV30; no clear D. Deletions cut 3 bases from V and 8 bases from J, with 13 bases between. CDR3 size: 12 residues. CDR1 and CDR2 (germline): GTSNPN, SVGIG (reference sequence). CDR3 protein: CAWSKNIPGYTF. The CDR3 nucleotides are TGTGCCTGGAGCAAAAATATCCCGGGCTACACCTTC.

For the CDR3, the DNA is TGTGCCAGCAGCCGGGACTGGAACACTGAAGCTTTCTTT. Translating it yields CASSRDWNTEAFF. The J gene is TRBJ1-1, the V gene TRBV9, with a weak D call TRBD1 (5 bases). CDR3 length: 13 residues. The germline CDR1 and CDR2 sequences are SGDLS and YYNGEE. Trimming removed 4 bases from V and 1 base from J, with 8 bases in between.

The rearrangement joins TRBV6-5 to TRBJ1-1; D call uncertain. Trimming cost V 2 bases and J 9 bases, with 16 bases left between them. Per the germline V gene, CDR1 is MNHEY and CDR2 is SVGAGI. There are 14 residues in the CDR3. The CDR3 protein is CASSYGGMLGKAFF. DNA for the CDR3: TGTGCCAGCAGTTACGGAGGGATGTTGGGGAAAGCTTTCTTT.

The chain employs TRBV2 and TRBJ2-5; TRBD1 might be the D (5 bases). The V end lost 2 bases, the J end lost 3 bases, and 10 bases lay between the germline ends. The CDR3 runs 14 residues. Germline V lookup: CDR1 SNHLY, CDR2 FYNNEI. This CDR3 is CASSEQGSKETQYF. The DNA of the CDR3 is TGTGCCAGCAGTGAACAGGGTTCCAAAGAGACCCAGTACTTC.

The chain couples TRBV5-5 to TRBJ2-7; D remains ambiguous. Per germline, CDR1 SGHKS and CDR2 YYEKEE (reference sequence). V lost 3 bases, J lost 5 bases, and 12 bases lay in between. The CDR3 loop spans 13 amino acids. The CDR3 sequence: CASSSTRQNEQYF. CDR3 nucleotides: TGTGCCAGCAGCTCCACTCGTCAGAACGAGCAGTACTTC.

This chain connects TRBV25-1 to TRBJ2-5; 7 bases are shared with TRBD1. Judging by the DNA end, TRBJ2-7 fits better; the J call may be wrong. The CDR3 spans 16 residues. The V gene's germline CDR1 is MGHDK and CDR2 SYGVNS. CDR3 bases: TGTGCCACCATCCGGGACAGATCCAAAAGCTCCTACGAGCAGTACTTC. This gives the protein CATIRDRSKSSYEQYF.

J is TRBJ1-4 and V is TRBV4-1; 10 nucleotides agree with TRBD1. The CDR3 consists of 15 residues. The germline CDR1 and CDR2 sequences are MGHRA and YSYEKL. V lost 3 bases to trimming and J lost 6 bases; unmatched junction nucleotides: 4. CDR3 DNA sequence: TGCGCCAGCAGCCATCGACAGGGGGCATATGAAAAACTGTTTTTT. Protein product: CASSHRQGAYEKLFF.

The CDR3 reads CARPLIGGDSSYEQYF. For the CDR3, the DNA is TGTGCCAGACCACTAATAGGTGGCGACTCTTCGTACGAGCAGTACTTC. The chain employs TRBV19 and TRBJ2-7; the D is unclear. The CDR3 extends over 16 amino acids. Trimming cost V 9 bases and J 4 bases, with 25 bases left between them. From germline, CDR1 is LNHDA and CDR2 SQIVND (reference sequence).

V gene TRBV5-5 combines with J gene TRBJ2-1; 12 nucleotides align to TRBD2. Germline values: CDR1 SGHKS, CDR2 YYEKEE (reference sequence). Losses at the gene ends were 2 bases for V and 5 bases for J; bases not matched to a gene: 2. The CDR3 extends over 15 amino acids. CDR3 coding DNA: TGTGCCAGCAGCTTAGGACTAGCGGGAAACAATGAGCAGTTCTTC. Protein: CASSLGLAGNNEQFF.

This clone was found once. The chain uses TRBV29-1 and TRBJ2-5; 13 nucleotides align to TRBD2. V trimming: 3 bases; J trimming: 3 bases; junction bases outside the gene matches: 4. CDR1 and CDR2 from the germline V gene are SQVTM and ANQGSEA. The CDR3 totals 15 residues. In nucleotides, the CDR3 is TGCAGCGTTGATGGAGGACTAGCGGGAGAAGAGACCCAGTACTTC. Translation gives CSVDGGLAGEETQYF.

The V and J genes are TRBV5-1 and TRBJ2-1, with TRBD2 identical over 7 bases. V shed 0 bases, J shed 4 bases, and the junction held 4 bases outside the gene matches. The V gene's germline CDR1 is SGHRS and CDR2 YFSETQ. The CDR3 has 15 amino acids. CDR3 sequence: CASSLAGGGYNEQFF. In DNA form, the CDR3 reads TGCGCCAGCAGCTTGGCCGGGGGAGGGTACAATGAGCAGTTCTTC.

This chain's CDR3 is CASSLAQEQPQHF. Written as DNA, the CDR3 is TGTGCCAGCAGCTTAGCTCAGGAGCAGCCCCAGCATTTT. V and J are TRBV7-2 and TRBJ1-5; D call uncertain. The ends were cut back, 0 bases at V and 7 bases at J, with 7 bases in the middle. The V gene's germline CDR1 is SGHTA and CDR2 FQGNSA. The CDR3 contains 13 residues.

The J gene is TRBJ1-1, the V gene TRBV10-3; D not resolved. The V and J ends lost 5 bases and 4 bases respectively, with 11 bases between them. This CDR3 contains 13 residues. Germline-derived CDR1 and CDR2 are ENHRY and SYGVKD. CDR3 nucleotides: TGTGCCATCAGTATAATCCCGGGCACTGAAGCTTTCTTT. Protein sequence: CAISIIPGTEAFF.

V gene TRBV27 combines with J gene TRBJ1-2; perhaps TRBD1 as D (6 bases). Germline V lookup: CDR1 MNHEY, CDR2 SMNVEV (reference sequence). This CDR3 has 16 amino acids. The germline V and J ends were trimmed by 3 bases and 8 bases, with 22 bases remaining between them. CDR3 residues: CASSLRGIEFYSGYTF. The CDR3 nucleotides read TGTGCCAGCAGTTTGAGGGGGATAGAGTTTTACTCGGGCTACACCTTC.

The chain carries TRBV5-6 and TRBJ2-7; 11 bases agree with TRBD1. CDR1 and CDR2 from the germline V gene are SGHDT and YYEEEE. The CDR3 covers 15 residues. Trimming cost V 3 bases and J 6 bases; bases outside gene matches: 8. The CDR3 coding sequence is TGTGCCAGCAGCTCTTCCGGGACAGGGGGTGGCGAGCAGTACTTC. It translates to CASSSSGTGGGEQYF.

This rearrangement joins TRBV6-5 to TRBJ1-1, with 7 bases fitting TRBD1. The germline gives CDR1 MNHEY, CDR2 SVGAGI. This CDR3 region has 14 residues. J gave up 6 bases and V 4 bases, and 8 bases lay outside the gene matches. The CDR3 DNA reads as TGTGCCAGCAGTTCCCGACAGGGAGTCCCTGAAGCTTTCTTT. Encoded protein: CASSSRQGVPEAFF.

The chain joins TRBV18 to TRBJ2-1, with D maybe TRBD2 (5 bases). V was pared by 3 bases and J by 15 bases, with 15 bases between. This CDR3 spans 12 amino acids. CDR1 and CDR2 from the germline V gene are KGHSH and LQKENI. The CDR3 DNA reads TGTGCCAGCTCACCTACGCCGTCTAGCTGGTTCTTC. It codes for CASSPTPSSWFF.

V usage is TRBV18 and J usage is TRBJ2-1, with D tentatively TRBD1 (6 bases). The CDR3 has 15 amino acids. CDR1 is KGHSH, CDR2 LQKENI, per germline. Trimming stripped 2 bases from V and 7 bases from J, with 15 bases between. CDR3 loop: CASSPWDNPRNEQFF. The CDR3 DNA reads TGTGCCAGCTCACCATGGGACAACCCCCGGAATGAGCAGTTCTTC. The full variable domain, in which reference TRBV18 and TRBJ2-1 provide the parts outside the CDR3, is NAGVMQNPRHLVRRRGQEARLRCSPMKGHSHVYWYRQLPEEGLKFMVYLQKENIIDESGMPKERFSAEFPKEGPSILRIQQVVRGDSAAYFCASSPWDNPRNEQFFGPGTRLTVL.

V gene TRBV7-9 combines with J gene TRBJ2-1; D not resolved. Trimming pared 7 bases from V and 12 bases from J, leaving 16 bases between. CDR3 length equals 12 residues. In germline, CDR1 is SEHNR, CDR2 FQNEAQ (reference sequence). The CDR3 bases are TGTGCCAGCACCGACTTGGGGTCCGGGCAGTTCTTC. Amino acid sequence: CASTDLGSGQFF.